This T cell receptor (beta chain) was recorded in a study of response to subunit inactivated influenza vaccine. General study results and limits: Authors proposed each seasonal influenza vaccination draws in few new T cells.

This clonotype has a handful of counts. As yet, its antigen is unknown. CDR3 size: 15 residues. V shed 1 base, J shed 9 bases, and the junction held 6 bases outside the gene matches. TCRdb redid the calling of the RT-PCR reads with MiXCR, one entry per CDR3 protein. Among over 750,000 distinct CDR3 sequences listed, about 20% were seen once. The material was PBMCs from blood, obtained less than 6 days after vaccination. The chain employs TRBV12-3 or TRBV12-4 and TRBJ2-1; 10 nucleotides line up with TRBD2. This clonotype was sampled from a man aged 45 to 65 who received an inactivated influenza vaccine. Here the CDR3 DNA reads TGTGCCAGCAGTTTAGGGGTAGCGGGAGGACTTGAGCAGTTCTTC. Protein sequence: CASSLGVAGGLEQFF.